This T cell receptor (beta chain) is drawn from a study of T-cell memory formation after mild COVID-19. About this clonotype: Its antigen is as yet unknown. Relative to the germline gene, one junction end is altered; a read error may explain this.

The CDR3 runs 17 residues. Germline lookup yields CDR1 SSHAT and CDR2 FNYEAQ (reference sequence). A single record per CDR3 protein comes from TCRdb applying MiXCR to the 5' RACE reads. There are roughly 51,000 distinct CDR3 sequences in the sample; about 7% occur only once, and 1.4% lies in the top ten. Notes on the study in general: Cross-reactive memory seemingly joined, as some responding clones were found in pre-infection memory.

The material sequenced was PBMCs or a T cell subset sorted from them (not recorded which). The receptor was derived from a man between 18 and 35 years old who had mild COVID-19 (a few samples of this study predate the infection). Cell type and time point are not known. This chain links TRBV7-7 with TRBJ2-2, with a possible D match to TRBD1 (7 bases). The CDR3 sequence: CASSRRSDREVTGELFF. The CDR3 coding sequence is TGTGCTAGCAGCCGGCGCTCAGACAGGGAGGTCACCGGGGAGCTGTTTTTT. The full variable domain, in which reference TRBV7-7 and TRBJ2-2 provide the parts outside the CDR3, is GAGVSQSPRYKVTKRGQDVTLRCDPISSHATLYWYQQALGQGPEFLTYFNYEAQPDKSGLPSDRFSAERPEGSISTLTIQRTEQRDSAMYRCASSRRSDREVTGELFFGEGSRLTVL.